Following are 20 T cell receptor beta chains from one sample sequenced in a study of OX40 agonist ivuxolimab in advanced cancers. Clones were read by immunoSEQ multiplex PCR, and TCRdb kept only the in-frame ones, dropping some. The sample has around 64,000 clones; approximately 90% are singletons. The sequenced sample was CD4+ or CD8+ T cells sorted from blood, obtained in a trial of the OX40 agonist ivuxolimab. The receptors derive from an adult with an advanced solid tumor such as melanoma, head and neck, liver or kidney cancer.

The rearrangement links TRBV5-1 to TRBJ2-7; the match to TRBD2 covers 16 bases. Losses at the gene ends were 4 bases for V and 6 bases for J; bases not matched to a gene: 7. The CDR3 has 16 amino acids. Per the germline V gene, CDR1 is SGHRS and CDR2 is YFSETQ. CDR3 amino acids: CASSPGTSGRATEQYF. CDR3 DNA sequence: TGCGCCAGCAGCCCCGGGACTAGCGGGAGGGCCACCGAGCAGTACTTC. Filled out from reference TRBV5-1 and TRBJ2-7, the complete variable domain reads KAGVTQTPRYLIKTRGQQVTLSCSPISGHRSVSWYQQTPGQGLQFLFEYFSETQRNKGNFPGRFSGRQFSNSRSEMNVSTLELGDSALYLCASSPGTSGRATEQYFGPGTRLTVT.

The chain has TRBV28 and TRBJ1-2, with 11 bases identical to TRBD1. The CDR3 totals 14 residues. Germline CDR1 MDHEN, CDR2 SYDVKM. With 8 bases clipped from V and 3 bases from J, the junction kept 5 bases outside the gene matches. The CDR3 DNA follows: TGTGCCAGCCTGGGACAGGGGGTACACTATGGCTACACCTTC. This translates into CASLGQGVHYGYTF.

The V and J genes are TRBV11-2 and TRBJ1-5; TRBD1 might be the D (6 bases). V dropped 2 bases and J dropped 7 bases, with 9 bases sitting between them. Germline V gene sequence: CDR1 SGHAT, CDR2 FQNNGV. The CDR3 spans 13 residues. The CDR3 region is CASSLRRGQPQHF. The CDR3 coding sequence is TGTGCCAGCAGCTTACGCAGGGGACAGCCCCAGCATTTT.

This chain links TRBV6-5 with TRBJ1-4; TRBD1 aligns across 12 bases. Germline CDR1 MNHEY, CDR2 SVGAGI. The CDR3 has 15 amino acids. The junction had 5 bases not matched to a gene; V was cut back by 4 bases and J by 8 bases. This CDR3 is CASSSGTGGNEKLFF. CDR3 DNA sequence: TGTGCCAGCAGTTCAGGGACAGGGGGCAACGAAAAACTGTTTTTT.

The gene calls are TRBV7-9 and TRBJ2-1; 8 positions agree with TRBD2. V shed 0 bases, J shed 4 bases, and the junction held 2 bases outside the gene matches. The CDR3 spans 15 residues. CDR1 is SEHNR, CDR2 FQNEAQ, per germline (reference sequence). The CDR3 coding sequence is TGTGCCAGCAGCTTAGCTAGCGGGGCGTACAATGAGCAGTTCTTC. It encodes CASSLASGAYNEQFF.

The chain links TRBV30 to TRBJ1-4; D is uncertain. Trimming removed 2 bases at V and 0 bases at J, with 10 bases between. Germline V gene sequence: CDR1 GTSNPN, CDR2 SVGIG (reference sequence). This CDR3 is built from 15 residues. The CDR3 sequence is CAWSSGVATNEKLFF. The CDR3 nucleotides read TGTGCCTGGAGTAGTGGGGTTGCAACTAATGAAAAACTGTTTTTT.

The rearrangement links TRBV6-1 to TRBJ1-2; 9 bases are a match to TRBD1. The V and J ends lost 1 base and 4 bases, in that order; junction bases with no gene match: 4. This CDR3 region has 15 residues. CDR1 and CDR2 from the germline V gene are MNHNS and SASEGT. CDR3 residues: CASSEGSTGGYGYTF. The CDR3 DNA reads TGTGCCAGCAGTGAAGGGTCGACAGGGGGCTATGGCTACACCTTC.

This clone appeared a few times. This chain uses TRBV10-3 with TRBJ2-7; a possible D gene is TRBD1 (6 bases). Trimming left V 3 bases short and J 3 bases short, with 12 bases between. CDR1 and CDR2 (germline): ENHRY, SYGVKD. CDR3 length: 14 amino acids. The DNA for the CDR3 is TGTGCCATCAGTGAAACGGGACACGGCTACGAGCAGTACTTC. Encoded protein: CAISETGHGYEQYF.

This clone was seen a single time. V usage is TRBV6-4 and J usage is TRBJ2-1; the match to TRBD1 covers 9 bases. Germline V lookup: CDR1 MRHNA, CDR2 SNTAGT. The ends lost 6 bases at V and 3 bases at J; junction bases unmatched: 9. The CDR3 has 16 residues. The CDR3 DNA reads TGTGCCAGCAGCCCGGACAGGGGATATAGCTACAATGAGCAGTTCTTC. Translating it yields CASSPDRGYSYNEQFF.

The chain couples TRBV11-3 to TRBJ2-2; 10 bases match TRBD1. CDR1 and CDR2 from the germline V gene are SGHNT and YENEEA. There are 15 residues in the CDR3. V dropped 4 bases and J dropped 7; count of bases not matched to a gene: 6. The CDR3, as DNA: TGTGCCAGCAGCTCTGGACAGGGGGTTGGCGGGGAGCTGTTTTTT. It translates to CASSSGQGVGGELFF.

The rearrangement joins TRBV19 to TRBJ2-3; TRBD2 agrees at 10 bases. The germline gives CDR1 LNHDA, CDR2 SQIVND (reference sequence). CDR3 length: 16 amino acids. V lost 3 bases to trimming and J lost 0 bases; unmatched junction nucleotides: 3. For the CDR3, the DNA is TGTGCCAGTAGTATTGAGCGGGGGGGAAGCACAGATACGCAGTATTTT. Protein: CASSIERGGSTDTQYF.

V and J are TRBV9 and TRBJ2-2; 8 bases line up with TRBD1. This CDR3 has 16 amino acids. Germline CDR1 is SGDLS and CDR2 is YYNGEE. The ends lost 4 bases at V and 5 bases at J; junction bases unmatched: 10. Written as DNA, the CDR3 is TGTGCCAGCAGCCCGCGGACAGGGTTTGGGACCGGGGAGCTGTTTTTT. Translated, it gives CASSPRTGFGTGELFF.

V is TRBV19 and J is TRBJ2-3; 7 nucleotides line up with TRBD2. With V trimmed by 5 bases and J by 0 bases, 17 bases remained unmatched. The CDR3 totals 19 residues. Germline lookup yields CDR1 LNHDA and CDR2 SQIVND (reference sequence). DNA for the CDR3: TGTGCCAGTAGTCCCCAATCCCTGGGCGGGAGCTCGAGCACAGATACGCAGTATTTT. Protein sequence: CASSPQSLGGSSSTDTQYF.

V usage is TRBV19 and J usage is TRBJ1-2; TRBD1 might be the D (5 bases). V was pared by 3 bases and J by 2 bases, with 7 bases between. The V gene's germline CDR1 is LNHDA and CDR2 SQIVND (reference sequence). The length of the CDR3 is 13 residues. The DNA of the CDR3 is TGTGCCAGTAGTATGGGGGGAAACTATGGCTACACCTTC. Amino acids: CASSMGGNYGYTF.

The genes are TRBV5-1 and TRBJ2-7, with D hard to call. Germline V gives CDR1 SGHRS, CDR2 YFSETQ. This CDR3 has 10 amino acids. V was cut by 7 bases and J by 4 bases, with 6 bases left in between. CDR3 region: CASSIYEQYF. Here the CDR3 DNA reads TGCGCCAGCTCAATATACGAGCAGTACTTC.

The CDR3 nucleotides are TGTGCCAGCTCCCGGGGGCCCAGGGGCTCTGGAAACACCATATATTTT. It specifies CASSRGPRGSGNTIYF. The chain is built from TRBV18 and TRBJ1-3, with a weak D call TRBD1 (6 bases). There are 16 residues in the CDR3. CDR1 KGHSH and CDR2 LQKENI come from the germline V gene. V dropped 6 bases and J dropped 0 bases, with 15 bases sitting between them.

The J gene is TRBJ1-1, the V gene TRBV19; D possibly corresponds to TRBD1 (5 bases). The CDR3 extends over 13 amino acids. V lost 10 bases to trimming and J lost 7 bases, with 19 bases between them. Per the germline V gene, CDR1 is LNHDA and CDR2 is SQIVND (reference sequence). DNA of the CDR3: TGTGCCAACCGAACCCCCGGGGCAGATGAAGCTTTCTTT. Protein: CANRTPGADEAFF.

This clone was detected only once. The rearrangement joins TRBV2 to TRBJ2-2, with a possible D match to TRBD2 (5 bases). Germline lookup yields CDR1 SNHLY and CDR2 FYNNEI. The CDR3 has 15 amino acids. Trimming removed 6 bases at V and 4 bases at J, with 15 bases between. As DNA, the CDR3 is TGTGCCAGCAGCTTGGCAGTCCGGGGCACCGGGGAGCTGTTTTTT. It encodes CASSLAVRGTGELFF.

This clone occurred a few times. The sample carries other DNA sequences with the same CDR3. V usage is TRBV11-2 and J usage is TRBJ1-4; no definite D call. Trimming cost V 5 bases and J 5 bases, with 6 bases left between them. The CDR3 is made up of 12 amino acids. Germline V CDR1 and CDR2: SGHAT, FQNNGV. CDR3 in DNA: TGTGCCAGCAGCACTCAGAATGAAAAACTGTTTTTT. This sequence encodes CASSTQNEKLFF.

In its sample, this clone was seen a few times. The CDR3 region has the DNA TGTGCCTGGGGCCGGCAGGGCCAAGCTTTCTTT. Translated: CAWGRQGQAFF. This chain connects TRBV30 to TRBJ1-1, with D perhaps matching TRBD1 (5 bases). Germline V gene lookup returns CDR1 GTSNPN and CDR2 SVGIG (reference sequence). CDR3 length: 11 amino acids. Trimming took off 5 bases at V and 9 bases at J, with 13 bases between the two ends. The entire variable domain, with the rest obtained from reference TRBV30 and TRBJ1-1, is as follows: SQTIHQWPATLVQPVGSPLSLECTVEGTSNPNLYWYRQAAGRGLQLLFYSVGIGQISSEVPQNLSASRPQDRQFILSSKKLLLSDSGFYLCAWGRQGQAFFGQGTRLTVV.